The table lists the clone carrying this T cell receptor beta chain with a few counts. Its specificity is unknown. TCRbeta library construction was performed incorporating unique molecular identifiers. MiXCR was run by TCRdb on the PCR reads, yielding one entry per CDR3 protein. This sample has 95,000 to 150,000 distinct CDR3 sequences, with under 25% found just once. The data derive from a study of T-cell reconstitution after alpha-beta-depleted transplantation in children. The V end was cut by 5 bases, the J end by 2 bases, with 15 bases between. Germline CDR1 and CDR2: SGHVS and FQNEAQ. The CDR3 runs to 15 residues. Notes on the study in general: T cells produced anew were the main source of T-cell counts and diversity one year after transplant.

This TCR derives from a male patient between 2 and 15 years old who had a stem cell transplant for chronic granulomatous disease, so the T cells may come from the graft donor. The rearrangement uses TRBV7-8 and TRBJ2-5, with D perhaps TRBD1 (5 bases). The sequencing here drew on PBMCs, mostly from graft donor cells, taken 180 days after TCRalphabeta/CD19-depleted stem cell transplant. CDR3 DNA: TGTGCCAGCAGCCACCGACAGTACGGGCAAGAGACCCAGTACTTC. Protein: CASSHRQYGQETQYF. Together with reference TRBV7-8 and TRBJ2-5, the CDR3 gives the full variable domain: GAGVSQSPRYKVAKRGQDVALRCDPISGHVSLFWYQQALGQGPEFLTYFQNEAQLDKSGLPSDRFFAERPEGSVSTLKIQRTQQEDSAVYLCASSHRQYGQETQYFGPGTRLLVL.